This TCR beta chain came from a study of long-term antiretroviral therapy in people with HIV (dated by TCRdb to between 2021 and 2024). Concerning the study at large: Collection of the earliest samples took place about a decade ahead of the 2015 WHO recommendation for immediate ART, at a time when ART was typically delayed until CD4 counts fell. A retrospective serial study tested whether ART initiation and durable HIV suppression were associated with changes in peripheral blood TRB repertoire composition and diversity. A total of roughly 180 cryopreserved PBMC samples were contributed to the cohort by 30 adults with confirmed HIV infection, with samples collected serially over a mean of about 6 years (range 1-12). Of the 25 to 30 participants with HIV, about a dozen were female. No cross-contamination during QIAcube processing turned up in test extractions that ran a monoclonal T-cell line alongside around 32 polyclonal samples. What the study reported, not specific to this receptor: The repertoire was dominated across all time points by expanded TRB clones identified before ART initiation, although this dominance was seen to fluctuate and to decrease in many PLHIV after ART. Compared with controls, HIV repertoires had narrower CDR3 length ranges, and the network structure pointed to an antigen-experienced repertoire that shifted only slightly toward naive after ART. No data were available on ART adherence, viral resistance or therapy changes, limiting inferences about post-ART repertoire changes. The samples were dated from about 2003 to 2018, and the ART regimens that were used may be less effective than current ART regimens. Because pre-ART samples had limited cell numbers, profiling was done on unsorted PBMC rather than on sorted CD4+ and CD8+ T cells. Starting ART was linked to a significant rise in TRB diversity, yet even with long-term ART the diversity remained significantly lower than in transplant donor controls. Owing to limited PBMC availability, only the TCR beta chain was sequenced, without alpha chain pairing.

The CDR3 sequence holds 15 residues, the cysteine and phenylalanine included. Just the 45-base CDR3 DNA is kept, in frame starting at base 1. CDR1 and CDR2, per the germline V gene (reference sequence), are MNHNY and SVGAGI. At the junction V is shortened by 4 bases and J by 0 bases, with 9 bases in between. Participants were included only if at least one PBMC sample before ART initiation and at least two post-ART samples were available. Every participant with HIV received treatment in the United States of America. Before DNA extraction, cryopreserved samples of roughly 0.95-10 million PBMC were thawed and washed. At the time of the earliest PBMC sample, participants with HIV were aged between roughly 20 and 54 years. PBMC samples from each participant spanned 1-4 timepoints before ART initiation and 2-8 timepoints after ART initiation, with a median of 7 samples. Serial HIV viral load, CD4+ T-cell count, ART history and demographic data were obtained for every participant. Using a Qiagen kit on a QIAcube, genomic DNA was extracted from unsorted PBMC, with samples processed in batches of 12.

Concerning this clone: This receptor's antigen is unknown. One base away there is no much larger clone; base qualities are not given.

The immunoSEQ hsTCRB v3.0 assay was used at survey level resolution for TRB variable region sequencing. The targeted TRB sequencing depth was roughly 35,000-50,000 T-cell genomes per sample. An Illumina MiSeq with a v3 150-cycle kit was used to sequence the pooled TRB libraries. As for the original processing: Repertoire analysis was run in R within a reproducible Nextflow workflow that covered QC, data transformation and analysis. LymphoSeq2, an R package for AIRR-Seq data exploration, was used to implement custom analyses. A handful of samples that produced fewer than 5000 total TRB sequences were removed, so about 200 HIV repertoires were analyzed. Among the 170 to 200 HIV repertoires that were kept, 59 were collected before ART initiation and roughly 130 were collected after ART initiation. Each repertoire was downsampled to 5000 TRB nucleotide sequences, and summary statistics were averaged across 100 downsampling iterations. TRB sequences were retained for analysis only if CDR3 regions of at least seven amino acids were present. Diversity was measured with a Shannon entropy-derived clonality score and the Gini coefficient. In the repertoire networks, any two of the top 5000 CDR3 amino acid sequences were linked whenever the two sequences differed by an edit distance of one. Antigen specificity groups and MHC restriction were predicted for TRB CDR3 amino acid sequences with GLIPH2. CDR3 amino acid sequences were matched against VDJdb and McPAS-TCR to flag known CMV, EBV, HIV or tissue antigen associations. Pre-ART, post-ART and control groups were compared with Wilcoxon signed-rank tests and Holm-Bonferroni correction. What TCRdb holds here is the immuneACCESS table cut down to in-frame rearrangements. Part of the clones is not present; checked against another copy, under half of the missing clones reflect an unresolved V gene, and the others are unexplained. That table is the source of V, J and clone size, and D and trimming were worked out from the DNA. For this sample the table gives around 30,000 clones, of which roughly 87% were detected only once. The top ten constitute 10% to 15% of the sample.

The sequence was obtained from a man aged 18 to 30 with HIV. This specimen was unsorted PBMCs, taken 1.1 years after starting antiretroviral therapy. The rearrangement combines TRBV6-6 with TRBJ2-2; there is no confident call for the D gene. The DNA is as follows: TGTGCCAGCAGTTCAACAGTTCCGAACACCGGGGAGCTGTTTTTT. Translated, it gives CASSSTVPNTGELFF.